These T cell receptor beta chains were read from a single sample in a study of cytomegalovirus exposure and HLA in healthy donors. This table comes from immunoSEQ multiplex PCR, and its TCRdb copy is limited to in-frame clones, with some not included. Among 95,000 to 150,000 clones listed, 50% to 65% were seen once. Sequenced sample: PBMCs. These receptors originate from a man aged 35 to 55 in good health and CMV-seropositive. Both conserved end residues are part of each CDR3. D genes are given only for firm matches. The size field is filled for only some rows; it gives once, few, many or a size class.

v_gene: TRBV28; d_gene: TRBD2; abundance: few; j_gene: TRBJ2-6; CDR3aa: CASSPPSGRAGANVLTF; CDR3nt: TGTGCCAGCAGTCCTCCTAGCGGGAGGGCTGGGGCCAACGTCCTGACTTTC
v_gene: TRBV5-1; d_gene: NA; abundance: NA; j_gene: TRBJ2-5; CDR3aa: CASSLASGSGETQYF; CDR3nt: TGCGCCAGCAGCTTGGCGTCAGGGTCAGGAGAGACCCAGTACTTC
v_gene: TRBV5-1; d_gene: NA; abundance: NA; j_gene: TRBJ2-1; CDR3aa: CASSLAVLGPSEKQFF; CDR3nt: TGCGCCAGCAGCTTGGCCGTCCTGGGTCCCAGCGAGAAGCAGTTCTTC
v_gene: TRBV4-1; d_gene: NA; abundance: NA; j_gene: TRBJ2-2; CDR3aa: CASSLGANTGELFF; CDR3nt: TGCGCCAGCAGCCTTGGAGCGAACACCGGGGAGCTGTTTTTT
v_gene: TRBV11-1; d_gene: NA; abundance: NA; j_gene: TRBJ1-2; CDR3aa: CASSRDIEDGYTF; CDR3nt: TGTGCCAGCAGCAGGGACATAGAGGATGGCTACACCTTC
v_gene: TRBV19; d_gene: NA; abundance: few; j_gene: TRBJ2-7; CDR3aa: CASSIVGTSIYEQYF; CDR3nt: TGTGCCAGTAGTATAGTGGGGACTTCCATATACGAGCAGTACTTC
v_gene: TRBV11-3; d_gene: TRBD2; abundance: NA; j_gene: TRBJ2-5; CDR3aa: CASSLGGTSGGLGETQYF; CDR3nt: TGTGCCAGCAGCCTAGGCGGGACTAGCGGGGGCCTCGGGGAGACCCAGTACTTC
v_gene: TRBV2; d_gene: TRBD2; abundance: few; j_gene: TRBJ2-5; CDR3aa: CASSANSGGGETQYF; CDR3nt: TGTGCCAGCAGTGCGAACAGCGGGGGAGGTGAGACCCAGTACTTC
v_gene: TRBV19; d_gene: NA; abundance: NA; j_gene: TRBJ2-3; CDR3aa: CASSTVNTDTQYF; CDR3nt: TGTGCCAGTAGTACGGTTAACACAGATACGCAGTATTTT
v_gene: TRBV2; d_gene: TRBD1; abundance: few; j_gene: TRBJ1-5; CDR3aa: CASTSTGKAQPQHF; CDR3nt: TGTGCCAGCACTTCGACAGGGAAAGCCCAGCCCCAGCATTTT
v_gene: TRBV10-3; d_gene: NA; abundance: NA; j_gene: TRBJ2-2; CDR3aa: CAPRGDINTGELFF; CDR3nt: TGTGCCCCGAGAGGGGACATCAACACCGGGGAGCTGTTTTTT
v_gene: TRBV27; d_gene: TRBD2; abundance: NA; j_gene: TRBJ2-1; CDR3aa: CASSLDGLAGGNEQFF; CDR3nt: TGTGCCAGCAGTTTAGATGGGCTAGCGGGAGGGAATGAGCAGTTCTTC
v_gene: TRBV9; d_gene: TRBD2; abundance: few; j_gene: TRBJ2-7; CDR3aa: CASSAGGLAADYEQYF; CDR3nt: TGTGCCAGCAGCGCCGGCGGGCTAGCGGCTGACTACGAGCAGTACTTC
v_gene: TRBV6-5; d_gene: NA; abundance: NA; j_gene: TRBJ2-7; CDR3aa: CASKGSGQGSHEQYF; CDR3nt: TGTGCCAGCAAGGGCAGCGGCCAGGGGTCCCACGAGCAGTACTTC
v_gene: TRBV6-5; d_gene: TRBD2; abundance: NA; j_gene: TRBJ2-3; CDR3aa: CASSYWGGRGTDTQYF; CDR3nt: TGTGCCAGCAGTTACTGGGGCGGGAGGGGCACAGATACGCAGTATTTT
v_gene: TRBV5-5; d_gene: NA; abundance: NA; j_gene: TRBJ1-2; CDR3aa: CASSFSVDVSYGYTF; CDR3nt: TGTGCCAGCAGCTTTTCTGTAGATGTGAGCTATGGCTACACCTTC
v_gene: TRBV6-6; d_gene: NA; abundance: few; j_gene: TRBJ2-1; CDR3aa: CASSYPPDYNEQFF; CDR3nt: TGTGCCAGCAGTTACCCGCCAGATTACAATGAGCAGTTCTTC
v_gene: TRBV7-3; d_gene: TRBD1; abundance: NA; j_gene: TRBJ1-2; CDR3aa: CASSLSPRRHRGRDYGYTF; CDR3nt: TGTGCCAGCAGCTTAAGTCCTCGCCGACATAGGGGGCGAGACTATGGCTACACCTTC
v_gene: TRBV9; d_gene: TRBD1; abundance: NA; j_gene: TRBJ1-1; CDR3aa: CASSANRGGTEAFF; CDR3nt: TGTGCCAGCAGCGCCAACAGGGGAGGCACTGAAGCTTTCTTT
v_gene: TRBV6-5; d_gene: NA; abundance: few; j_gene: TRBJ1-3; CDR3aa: CASSYSQSSSGNTIYF; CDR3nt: TGTGCCAGCAGTTACTCGCAGTCTAGCTCTGGAAACACCATATATTTT
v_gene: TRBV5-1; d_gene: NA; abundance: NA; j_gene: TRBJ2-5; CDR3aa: CASSLAGVETQYF; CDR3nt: TGCGCCAGCAGCTTGGCCGGTGTAGAGACCCAGTACTTC
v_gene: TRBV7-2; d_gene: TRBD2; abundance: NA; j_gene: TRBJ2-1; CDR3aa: CASSLGLGGGAYNEQFF; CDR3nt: TGTGCCAGCAGCTTAGGGCTTGGCGGGGGGGCGTACAATGAGCAGTTCTTC
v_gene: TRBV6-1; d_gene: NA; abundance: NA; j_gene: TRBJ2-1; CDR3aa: CASTAGYNEQFF; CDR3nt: TGTGCCAGCACCGCCGGTTACAATGAGCAGTTCTTC
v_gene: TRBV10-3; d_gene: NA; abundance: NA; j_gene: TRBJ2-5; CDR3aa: CAISDDSLQETQYF; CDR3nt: TGTGCCATCAGTGACGACAGCCTCCAAGAGACCCAGTACTTC
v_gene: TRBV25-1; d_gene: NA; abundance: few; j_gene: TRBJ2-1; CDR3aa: CASSVGGAYNEQFF; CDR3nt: TGTGCCAGCAGTGTAGGGGGAGCCTACAATGAGCAGTTCTTC
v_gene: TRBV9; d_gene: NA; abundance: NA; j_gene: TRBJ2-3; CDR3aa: CASSVFDSSTDTQYF; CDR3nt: TGTGCCAGCAGCGTCTTTGACTCTAGCACAGATACGCAGTATTTT
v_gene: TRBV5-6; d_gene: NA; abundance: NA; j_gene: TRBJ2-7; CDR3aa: CASSLRALPRSEQYF; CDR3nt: TGTGCCAGCAGCCTGCGGGCCCTCCCGAGGTCCGAGCAGTACTTC
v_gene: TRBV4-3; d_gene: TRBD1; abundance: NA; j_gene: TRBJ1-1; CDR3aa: CASSQDPGTANTEAFF; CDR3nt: TGCGCCAGCAGCCAAGATCCCGGGACAGCGAACACTGAAGCTTTCTTT
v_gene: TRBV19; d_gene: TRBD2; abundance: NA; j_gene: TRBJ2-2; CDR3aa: CASSPQAGLSTGELFF; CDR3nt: TGTGCCAGTAGTCCCCAAGCGGGGTTGAGCACCGGGGAGCTGTTTTTT
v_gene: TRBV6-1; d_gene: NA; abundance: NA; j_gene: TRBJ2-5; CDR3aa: CASSEQHLQETQYF; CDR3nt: TGTGCCAGCAGTGAACAACACCTCCAAGAGACCCAGTACTTC
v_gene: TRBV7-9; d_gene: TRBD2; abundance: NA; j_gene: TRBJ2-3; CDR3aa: CASSFGLAGPSTDTQYF; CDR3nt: TGTGCCAGCAGCTTCGGACTAGCGGGGCCTAGCACAGATACGCAGTATTTT
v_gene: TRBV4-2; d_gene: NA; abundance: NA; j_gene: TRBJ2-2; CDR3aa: CASSPAGNTGELFF; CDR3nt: TGTGCCAGCAGCCCAGCAGGGAACACCGGGGAGCTGTTTTTT
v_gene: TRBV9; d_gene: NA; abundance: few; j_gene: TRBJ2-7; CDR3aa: CASSVDPDSSYEQYF; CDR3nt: TGTGCCAGCAGCGTAGACCCGGACAGCTCCTACGAGCAGTACTTC
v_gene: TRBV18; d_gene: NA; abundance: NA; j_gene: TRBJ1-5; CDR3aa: CASSPTNREAQPQHF; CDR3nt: TGTGCCAGCTCACCAACCAACAGGGAAGCTCAGCCCCAGCATTTT
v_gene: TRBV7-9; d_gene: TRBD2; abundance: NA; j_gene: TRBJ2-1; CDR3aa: CASSASGSPYNEQFF; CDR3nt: TGTGCCAGCAGCGCTAGCGGGAGCCCCTACAATGAGCAGTTCTTC
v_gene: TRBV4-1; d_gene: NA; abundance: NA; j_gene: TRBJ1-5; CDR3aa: CASSQVSLGSLNQPQHF; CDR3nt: TGCGCCAGCAGCCAAGTTTCTCTGGGCAGTCTTAACCAGCCCCAGCATTTT
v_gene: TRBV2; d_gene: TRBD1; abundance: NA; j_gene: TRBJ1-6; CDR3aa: CASSLQQGASYNSPLHF; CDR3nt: TGTGCCAGCAGTCTTCAACAGGGGGCATCCTATAATTCACCCCTCCACTTT
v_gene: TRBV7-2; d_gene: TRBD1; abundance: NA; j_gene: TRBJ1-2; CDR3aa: CASSFRQGGHGYTF; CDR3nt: TGTGCCAGCAGCTTTCGCCAAGGGGGCCATGGCTACACCTTC
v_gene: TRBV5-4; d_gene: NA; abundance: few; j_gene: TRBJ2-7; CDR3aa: CASSLASGYEQYF; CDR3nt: TGTGCCAGCAGCTTGGCCTCGGGCTACGAGCAGTACTTC
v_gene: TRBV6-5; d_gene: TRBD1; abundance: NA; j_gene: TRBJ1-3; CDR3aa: CASSPDRGAGNTIYF; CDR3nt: TGTGCCAGCAGTCCCGACAGGGGAGCTGGAAACACCATATATTTT
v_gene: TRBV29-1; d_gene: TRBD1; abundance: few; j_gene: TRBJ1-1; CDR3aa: CSVATGTGTEAFF; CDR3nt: TGCAGCGTCGCCACCGGGACAGGGACTGAAGCTTTCTTT
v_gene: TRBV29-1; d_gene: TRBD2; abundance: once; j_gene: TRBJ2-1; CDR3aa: CSGGGPGNEQFF; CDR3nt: TGCAGCGGGGGGGGTCCGGGTAATGAGCAGTTCTTC
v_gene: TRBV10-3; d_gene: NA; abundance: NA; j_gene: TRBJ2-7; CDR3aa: CAISATASSYEQYF; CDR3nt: TGTGCCATCAGCGCGACAGCGTCCTCCTACGAGCAGTACTTC
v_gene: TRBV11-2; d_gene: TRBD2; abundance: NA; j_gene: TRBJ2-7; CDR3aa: CASSLGTSGVAEQYF; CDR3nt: TGTGCCAGCAGCTTAGGGACTAGCGGGGTGGCGGAGCAGTACTTC
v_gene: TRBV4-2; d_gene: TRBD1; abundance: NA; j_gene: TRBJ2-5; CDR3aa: CASSQAMTGPQYF; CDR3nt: TGTGCCAGCAGCCAAGCGATGACAGGGCCCCAATACTTC